This TCR beta chain was retrieved from a study of radiation and T cells in renal cell carcinoma. Findings and caveats of the study: From baseline, blood top tumor clonotypes peaked at 2 weeks post-radiation.

The CDR3 is made up of 16 amino acids. Per the germline V gene, CDR1 is LGHNA and CDR2 is YNFKEQ. V lost 0 bases and J 2 bases, leaving 12 bases between the germline ends. About this clone: Its specificity is not known.

Data came from immunoSEQ multiplex PCR; TCRdb stores just in-frame clones and leaves some out. The sample comprises some 81,000 clones, 70% to 90% of which are singletons, and roughly 6% rests with the top ten. Time point: blood 4 weeks post-SBRT, at nephrectomy. Treatment given: 15 Gy SBRT to primary tumor, nephrectomy 4 weeks later. Blood was sampled at baseline, 2 weeks and 4 weeks after SBRT. Clear cell pathology was present in this patient's renal cell carcinoma. This specimen was blood, taken from a patient whose treatment included radiotherapy and nephrectomy. V is TRBV4-2 and J is TRBJ2-3; tentatively, D is TRBD1 or TRBD2 (5 bases each). This receptor was identified in a woman between 65 and 79 years old with renal cell carcinoma. Here the CDR3 DNA reads TGTGCCAGCAGCCAAGATAGAGGGGTAGCCACAGATACGCAGTATTTT. Translating it yields CASSQDRGVATDTQYF.